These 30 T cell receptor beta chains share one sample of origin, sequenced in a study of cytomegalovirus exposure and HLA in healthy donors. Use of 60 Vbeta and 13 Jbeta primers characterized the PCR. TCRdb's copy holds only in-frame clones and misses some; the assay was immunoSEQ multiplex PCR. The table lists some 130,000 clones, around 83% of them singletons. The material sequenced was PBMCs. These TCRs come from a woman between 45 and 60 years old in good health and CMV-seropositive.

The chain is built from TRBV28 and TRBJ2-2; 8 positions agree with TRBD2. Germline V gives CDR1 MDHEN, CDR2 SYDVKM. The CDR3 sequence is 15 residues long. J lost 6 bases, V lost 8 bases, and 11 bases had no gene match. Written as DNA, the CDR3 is TGTGCCAGCTCCCCCAGCGGGAGTGGGTCCGGGGAGCTGTTTTTT. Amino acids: CASSPSGSGSGELFF.

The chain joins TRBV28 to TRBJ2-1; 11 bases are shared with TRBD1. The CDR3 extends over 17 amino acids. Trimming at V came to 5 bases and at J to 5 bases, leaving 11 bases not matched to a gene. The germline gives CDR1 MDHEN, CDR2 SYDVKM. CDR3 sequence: CASSQLSGQGGNNEQFF. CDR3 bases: TGTGCCAGCAGTCAACTATCGGGACAGGGGGGGAACAATGAGCAGTTCTTC.

CDR3 sequence: CASSRGQQLGTSLDTQYF. CDR3 in DNA: TGTGCCAGCAGTCGAGGACAGCAGTTAGGGACTAGTCTAGATACGCAGTATTTT. The chain joins TRBV27 to TRBJ2-3; 8 nucleotides agree with TRBD2. Germline-derived CDR1 and CDR2 are MNHEY and SMNVEV (reference sequence). Trimming at V came to 5 bases and at J to 5 bases, leaving 18 bases not matched to a gene. The CDR3 has 18 amino acids.

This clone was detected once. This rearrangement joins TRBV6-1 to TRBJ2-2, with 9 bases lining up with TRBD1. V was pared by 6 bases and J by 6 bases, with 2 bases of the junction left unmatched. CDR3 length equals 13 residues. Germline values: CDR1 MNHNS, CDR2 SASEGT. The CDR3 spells CASRGQGAGELFF. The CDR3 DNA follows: TGTGCCAGCAGGGGACAGGGTGCCGGGGAGCTGTTTTTT.

CDR3 DNA: TGTGCCAGCAGCTCCGGGACAGGGAGGAAAGAGCAGTACTTC. Translated, it gives CASSSGTGRKEQYF. V and J are TRBV11-3 and TRBJ2-5; 9 bases map to TRBD1. The germline V gene encodes CDR1 SGHNT and CDR2 YENEEA. The CDR3 runs to 14 residues. V shed 4 bases and J 11 bases; nucleotides not matched to a gene: 11.

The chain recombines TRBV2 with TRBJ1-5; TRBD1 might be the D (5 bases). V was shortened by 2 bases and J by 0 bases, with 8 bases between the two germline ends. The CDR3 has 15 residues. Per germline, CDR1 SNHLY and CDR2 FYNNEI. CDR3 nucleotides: TGTGCCAGCAGTGAACAGGGCCGTAGCAATCAGCCCCAGCATTTT. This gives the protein CASSEQGRSNQPQHF. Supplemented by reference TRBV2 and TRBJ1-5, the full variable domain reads EPEVTQTPSHQVTQMGQEVILRCVPISNHLYFYWYRQILGQKVEFLVSFYNNEISEKSEIFDDQFSVERPDGSNFTLKIRSTKLEDSAMYFCASSEQGRSNQPQHFGDGTRLSIL.

The CDR3 DNA follows: TGTGCCAGTAGTATCGATAGGACTGGGTATCAGCCCCAGCATTTT. Translation gives CASSIDRTGYQPQHF. The J gene is TRBJ1-5, the V gene TRBV19, with no clear D. CDR1 LNHDA and CDR2 SQIVND come from the germline V gene (reference sequence). There are 15 residues in the CDR3. V was pared by 3 bases and J by 5 bases, with 14 bases between.

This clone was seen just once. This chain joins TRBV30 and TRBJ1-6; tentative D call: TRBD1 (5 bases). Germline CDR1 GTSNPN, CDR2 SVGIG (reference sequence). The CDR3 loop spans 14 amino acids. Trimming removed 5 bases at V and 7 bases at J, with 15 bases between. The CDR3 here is CAWAGGDLNSPLHF. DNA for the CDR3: TGTGCCTGGGCCGGAGGGGACCTCAATTCACCCCTCCACTTT.

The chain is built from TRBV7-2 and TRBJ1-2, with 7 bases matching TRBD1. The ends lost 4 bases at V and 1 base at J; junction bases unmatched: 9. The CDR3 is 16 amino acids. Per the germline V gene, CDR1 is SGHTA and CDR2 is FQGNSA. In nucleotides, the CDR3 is TGTGCCAGCAGCTCGGACAGGCAGAAACTTAACTATGGCTACACCTTC. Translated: CASSSDRQKLNYGYTF.

CDR3 bases: TGCGCCAGCAGCTTATCTCCGACCGCGGGAAATGAGCAGTTCTTC. Its translation: CASSLSPTAGNEQFF. The chain is built from TRBV5-1 and TRBJ2-1; a possible D gene is TRBD2 (6 bases). The CDR3 has 15 amino acids. Germline V gene sequence: CDR1 SGHRS, CDR2 YFSETQ. V was cut by 2 bases and J by 7 bases, with 16 bases left in between.

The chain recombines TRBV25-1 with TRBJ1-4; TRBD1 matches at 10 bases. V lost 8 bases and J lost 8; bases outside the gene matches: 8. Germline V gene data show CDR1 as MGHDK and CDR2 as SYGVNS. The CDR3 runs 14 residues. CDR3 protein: CASGTGTGDEKLFF. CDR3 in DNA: TGTGCCAGCGGAACCGGGACAGGGGACGAAAAACTGTTTTTT.

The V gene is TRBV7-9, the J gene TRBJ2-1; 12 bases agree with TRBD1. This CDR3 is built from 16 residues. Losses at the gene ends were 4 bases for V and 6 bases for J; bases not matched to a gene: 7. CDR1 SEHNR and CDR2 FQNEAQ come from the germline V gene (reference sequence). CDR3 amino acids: CASSSMPGQGANEQFF. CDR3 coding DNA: TGTGCCAGCAGCTCGATGCCGGGACAGGGGGCCAATGAGCAGTTCTTC.

CDR3 in DNA: TGCGCCAGCAGCTCTCCCGGGACAGGGGCTAGGGAGCAGTACTTC. Its protein is CASSSPGTGAREQYF. The chain joins TRBV5-1 to TRBJ2-7; 10 bases line up with TRBD1. Looked up from germline, CDR1 is SGHRS and CDR2 is YFSETQ. After removal of 3 bases from V and 7 bases from J, the junction contained 10 bases not matched to a gene. The CDR3 contains 15 residues. Based on the CDR3 plus reference TRBV5-1 and TRBJ2-7, the full variable domain is KAGVTQTPRYLIKTRGQQVTLSCSPISGHRSVSWYQQTPGQGLQFLFEYFSETQRNKGNFPGRFSGRQFSNSRSEMNVSTLELGDSALYLCASSSPGTGAREQYFGPGTRLTVT.

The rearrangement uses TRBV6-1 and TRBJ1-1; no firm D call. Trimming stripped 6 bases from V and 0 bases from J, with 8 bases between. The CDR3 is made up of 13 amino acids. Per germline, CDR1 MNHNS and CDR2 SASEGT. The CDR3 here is CASSKTLNTEAFF. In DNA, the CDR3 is TGTGCCAGCAGCAAGACACTGAACACTGAAGCTTTCTTT.

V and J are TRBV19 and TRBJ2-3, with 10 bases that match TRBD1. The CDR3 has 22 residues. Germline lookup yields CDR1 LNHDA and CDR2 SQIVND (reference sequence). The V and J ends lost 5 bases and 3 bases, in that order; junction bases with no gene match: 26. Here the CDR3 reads CASSQRHSSRDRGRARTDTQYF. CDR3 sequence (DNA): TGTGCCAGTAGTCAACGCCACTCATCCCGGGACAGGGGAAGGGCTAGGACAGATACGCAGTATTTT.

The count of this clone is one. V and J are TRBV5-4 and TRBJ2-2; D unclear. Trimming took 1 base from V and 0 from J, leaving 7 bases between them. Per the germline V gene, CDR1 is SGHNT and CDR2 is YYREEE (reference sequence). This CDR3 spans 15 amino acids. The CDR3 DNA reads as TGTGCCAGCAGCTTGTTCCTAGCGAACACCGGGGAGCTGTTTTTT. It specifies CASSLFLANTGELFF.

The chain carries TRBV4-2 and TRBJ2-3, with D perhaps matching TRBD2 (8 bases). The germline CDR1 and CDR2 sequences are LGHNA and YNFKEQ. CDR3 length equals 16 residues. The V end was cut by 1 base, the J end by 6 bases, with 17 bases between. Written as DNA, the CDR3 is TGTGCCAGCAGCCAAGCGGGAGGGGGCAGTTTGGATACGCAGTATTTT. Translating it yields CASSQAGGGSLDTQYF.

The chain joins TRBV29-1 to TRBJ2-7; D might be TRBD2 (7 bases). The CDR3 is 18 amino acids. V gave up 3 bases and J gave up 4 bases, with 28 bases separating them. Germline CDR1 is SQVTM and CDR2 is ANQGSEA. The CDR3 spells CSVEHREPPSGGHYEQYF. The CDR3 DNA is TGCAGCGTTGAGCACAGGGAGCCTCCCTCGGGGGGCCATTACGAGCAGTACTTC.

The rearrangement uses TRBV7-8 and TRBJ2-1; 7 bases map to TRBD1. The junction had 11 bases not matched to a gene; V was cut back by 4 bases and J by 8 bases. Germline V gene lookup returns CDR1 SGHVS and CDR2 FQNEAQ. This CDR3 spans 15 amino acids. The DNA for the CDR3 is TGTGCCAGCAGCTCCCAAAGGGGGCTGTTACATGAGCAGTTCTTC. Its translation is CASSSQRGLLHEQFF.

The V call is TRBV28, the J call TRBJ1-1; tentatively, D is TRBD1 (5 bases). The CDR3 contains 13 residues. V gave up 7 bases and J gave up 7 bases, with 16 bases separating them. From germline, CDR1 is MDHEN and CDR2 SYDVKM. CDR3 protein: CASISGGGGEAFF. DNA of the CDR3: TGTGCCAGCATCTCCGGGGGTGGCGGTGAAGCTTTCTTT.

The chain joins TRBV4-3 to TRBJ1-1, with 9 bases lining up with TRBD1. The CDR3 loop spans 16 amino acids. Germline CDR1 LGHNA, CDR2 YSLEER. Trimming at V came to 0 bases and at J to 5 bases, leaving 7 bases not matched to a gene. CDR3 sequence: CASSQDAGTGRTEAFF. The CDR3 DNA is TGCGCCAGCAGCCAAGATGCAGGGACAGGGCGAACTGAAGCTTTCTTT.

CDR3 DNA: TGTGCCAGCAGCTTGGTAGGTGGGTTTGGCGGAGCCTACGAGCAGTACTTC. Its protein product is CASSLVGGFGGAYEQYF. The chain uses TRBV7-3 and TRBJ2-7, with no clear D. V gave up 3 bases and J gave up 2 bases, with 20 bases separating them. Germline CDR1 is SGHTA and CDR2 is FQGTGA. The CDR3 loop spans 17 amino acids. The entire variable domain, with the rest obtained from reference TRBV7-3 and TRBJ2-7, is as follows: GAGVSQTPSNKVTEKGKYVELRCDPISGHTALYWYRQSLGQGPEFLIYFQGTGAADDSGLPNDRFFAVRPEGSVSTLKIQRTERGDSAVYLCASSLVGGFGGAYEQYFGPGTRLTVT.

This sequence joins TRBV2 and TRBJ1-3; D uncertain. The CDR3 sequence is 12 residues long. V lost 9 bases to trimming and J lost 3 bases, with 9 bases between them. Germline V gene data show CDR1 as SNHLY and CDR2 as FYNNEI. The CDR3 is CARDKVGNTIYF. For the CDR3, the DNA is TGTGCCAGAGACAAGGTTGGAAACACCATATATTTT. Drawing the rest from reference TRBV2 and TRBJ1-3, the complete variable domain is EPEVTQTPSHQVTQMGQEVILRCVPISNHLYFYWYRQILGQKVEFLVSFYNNEISEKSEIFDDQFSVERPDGSNFTLKIRSTKLEDSAMYFCARDKVGNTIYFGEGSWLTVV.

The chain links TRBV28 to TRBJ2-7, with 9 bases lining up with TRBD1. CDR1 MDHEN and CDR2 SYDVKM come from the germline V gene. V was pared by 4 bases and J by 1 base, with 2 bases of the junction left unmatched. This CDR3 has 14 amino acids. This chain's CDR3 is CASSSGTGSYEQYF. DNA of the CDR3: TGTGCCAGCAGTTCCGGGACAGGGTCCTACGAGCAGTACTTC.

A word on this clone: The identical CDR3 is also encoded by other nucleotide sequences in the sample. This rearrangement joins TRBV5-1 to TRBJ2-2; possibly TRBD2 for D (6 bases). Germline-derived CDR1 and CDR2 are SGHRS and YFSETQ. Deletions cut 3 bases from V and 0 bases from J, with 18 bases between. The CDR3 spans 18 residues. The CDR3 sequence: CASSSGLGFDTNTGELFF. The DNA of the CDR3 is TGCGCCAGCAGCTCGGGACTCGGATTTGACACGAACACCGGGGAGCTGTTTTTT. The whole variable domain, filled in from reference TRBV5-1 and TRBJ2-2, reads KAGVTQTPRYLIKTRGQQVTLSCSPISGHRSVSWYQQTPGQGLQFLFEYFSETQRNKGNFPGRFSGRQFSNSRSEMNVSTLELGDSALYLCASSSGLGFDTNTGELFFGEGSRLTVL.

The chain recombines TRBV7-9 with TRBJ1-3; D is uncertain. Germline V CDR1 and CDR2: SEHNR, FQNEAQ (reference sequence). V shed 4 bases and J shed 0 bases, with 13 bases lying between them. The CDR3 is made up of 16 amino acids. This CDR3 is CASSSGSSDSGNTIYF. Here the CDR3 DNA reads TGTGCCAGCAGCTCCGGGAGCAGCGACTCTGGAAACACCATATATTTT.

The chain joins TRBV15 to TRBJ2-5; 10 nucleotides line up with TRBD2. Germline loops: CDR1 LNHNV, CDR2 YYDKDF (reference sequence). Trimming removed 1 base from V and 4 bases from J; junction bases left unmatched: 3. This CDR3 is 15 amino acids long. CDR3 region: CATSRVLAGVETQYF. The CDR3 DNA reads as TGTGCCACCAGCAGAGTTCTAGCGGGGGTAGAGACCCAGTACTTC.

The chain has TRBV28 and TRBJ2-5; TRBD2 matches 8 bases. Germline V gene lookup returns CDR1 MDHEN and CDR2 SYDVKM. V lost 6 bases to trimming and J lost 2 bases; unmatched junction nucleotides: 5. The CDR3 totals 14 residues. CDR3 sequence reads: CASRPGGAQETQYF. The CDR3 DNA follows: TGTGCCAGCAGACCGGGGGGGGCTCAAGAGACCCAGTACTTC. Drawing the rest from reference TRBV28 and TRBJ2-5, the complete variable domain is DVKVTQSSRYLVKRTGEKVFLECVQDMDHENMFWYRQDPGLGLRLIYFSYDVKMKEKGDIPEGYSVSREKKERFSLILESASTNQTSMYLCASRPGGAQETQYFGPGTRLLVL.

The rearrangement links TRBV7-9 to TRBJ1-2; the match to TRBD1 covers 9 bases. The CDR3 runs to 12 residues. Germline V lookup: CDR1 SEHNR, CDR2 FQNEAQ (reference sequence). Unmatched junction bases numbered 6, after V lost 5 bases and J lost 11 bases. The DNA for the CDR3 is TGTGCCAGCAGCCCGGGGACAGGGACTTACACCTTC. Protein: CASSPGTGTYTF.

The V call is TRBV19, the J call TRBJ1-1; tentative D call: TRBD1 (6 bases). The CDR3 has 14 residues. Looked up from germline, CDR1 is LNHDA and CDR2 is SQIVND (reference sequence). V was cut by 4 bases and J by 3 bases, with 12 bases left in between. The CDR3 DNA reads TGTGCCAGTAGTAGGACAGCGGGATACACTGAAGCTTTCTTT. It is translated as CASSRTAGYTEAFF.